These 27 T cell receptor beta chains came from one sample sequenced in a study of blood T cell repertoires in COVID-19. Produced via immunoSEQ multiplex PCR; TCRdb's table is partial and in-frame only. Here the sample spans 35,000 to 50,000 clones, about 70% being singletons. Sequencing used peripheral blood. The receptors originated from a man older than 75 with acute or convalescent COVID-19.

V is TRBV10-1 and J is TRBJ2-7, with D perhaps matching TRBD1 (6 bases). Germline values: CDR1 WNHNN, CDR2 SYGVQD (reference sequence). The CDR3 runs 13 residues. V lost 9 bases and J 5 bases, leaving 17 bases between the germline ends. The CDR3 here is CASYTRGTHEQYF. The CDR3 region has the DNA TGCGCCAGTTATACCAGGGGAACCCACGAGCAGTACTTC.

The chain employs TRBV11-2 and TRBJ2-7; 8 nucleotides match TRBD2. This CDR3 has 14 amino acids. Losses at the gene ends were 5 bases for V and 3 bases for J; bases not matched to a gene: 6. Germline CDR1 and CDR2: SGHAT and FQNNGV. CDR3 DNA sequence: TGTGCCAGCAGCCGGCCCGGGAGGGGCTACGAGCAGTACTTC. Protein sequence: CASSRPGRGYEQYF.

This chain uses TRBV11-2 with TRBJ2-2; D remains unclear. Germline V lookup: CDR1 SGHAT, CDR2 FQNNGV. The CDR3 is 17 amino acids. V shed 0 bases and J shed 1 base, with 12 bases lying between them. CDR3 region: CASSLDSRLGNTGELFF. The CDR3 region has the DNA TGTGCCAGCAGCTTAGATTCGCGACTCGGGAACACCGGGGAGCTGTTTTTT.

The rearrangement joins TRBV10-3 to TRBJ2-3; D is perhaps TRBD2 (6 bases). Trimming took 6 bases from V and 0 from J, leaving 7 bases between them. The V gene's germline CDR1 is ENHRY and CDR2 SYGVKD. CDR3 length equals 13 residues. The CDR3 DNA follows: TGTGCCATCAGAGCGGGTAGCACAGATACGCAGTATTTT. Translating it yields CAIRAGSTDTQYF.

This clone was picked up one time. The rearrangement joins TRBV2 to TRBJ2-1, with 7 bases matching TRBD1. CDR1 is SNHLY, CDR2 FYNNEI, per germline. This CDR3 has 16 amino acids. V shed 6 bases, J shed 0 bases, and the junction held 8 bases outside the gene matches. CDR3 region: CASRIQGLGSYNEQFF. The CDR3 nucleotides are TGTGCCAGCAGAATACAGGGGCTCGGCTCCTACAATGAGCAGTTCTTC.

This clone occurred a few times. J is TRBJ1-2 and V is TRBV28; TRBD1 matches 8 bases. Germline CDR1 MDHEN, CDR2 SYDVKM. Trimming cost V 6 bases and J 8 bases; bases outside gene matches: 14. The length of the CDR3 is 15 residues. The CDR3 here is CASRSGAGGRGGYTF. The CDR3 DNA follows: TGTGCCAGCAGGTCGGGGGCAGGGGGCAGAGGAGGCTACACCTTC.

This clone was counted a few times. V gene TRBV15 combines with J gene TRBJ2-7; 8 bases are shared with TRBD1. Germline values: CDR1 LNHNV, CDR2 YYDKDF (reference sequence). Losses at the gene ends were 3 bases for V and 6 bases for J; bases not matched to a gene: 10. The CDR3 loop spans 15 amino acids. Here the CDR3 DNA reads TGTGCCACCAGCAGTGGGGTTCTTGACAGGGGCGAGCAGTACTTC. Its protein product is CATSSGVLDRGEQYF.

The chain links TRBV9 to TRBJ2-5; 7 nucleotides agree with TRBD2. Per germline, CDR1 SGDLS and CDR2 YYNGEE. The length of the CDR3 is 19 residues. V trimming: 0 bases; J trimming: 5 bases; junction bases outside the gene matches: 19. This chain's CDR3 is CASSVGSGRVIRTTETQYF. CDR3 nucleotides: TGTGCCAGCAGCGTAGGGAGTGGGAGGGTCATTAGGACGACGGAGACCCAGTACTTC.

The table lists this clone with a count of one. The rearrangement joins TRBV28 to TRBJ2-3; TRBD2 is a possible D gene (5 bases). Trimming removed 6 bases at V and 0 bases at J, with 10 bases between. This CDR3 is built from 14 residues. Germline V gene lookup returns CDR1 MDHEN and CDR2 SYDVKM. CDR3 nucleotide sequence: TGTGCCAGCAGGGGAGCGGCTAGCACAGATACGCAGTATTTT. It translates to CASRGAASTDTQYF.

The genes are TRBV7-9 and TRBJ1-1; D unclear. The CDR3 runs to 14 residues. The germline V gene has CDR1 SEHNR and CDR2 FQNEAQ (reference sequence). Between the trimmed V and J ends, which lost 0 bases and 3 bases, there was a span of 8 bases. The CDR3 protein is CASSLAGRYTEAFF. CDR3 DNA sequence: TGTGCCAGCAGCTTAGCAGGGAGATACACTGAAGCTTTCTTT.

The V call is TRBV7-6, the J call TRBJ1-1; D call uncertain. The CDR3 spans 14 residues. Germline V lookup: CDR1 SGHVS, CDR2 FNYEAQ. Trimming took 5 bases from V and 4 from J, leaving 14 bases between them. CDR3: CASSRGGSATEAFF. CDR3 nucleotides: TGTGCCAGCAGCCGCGGCGGTTCGGCCACTGAAGCTTTCTTT.

This clone has a single count. J is TRBJ2-3 and V is TRBV28, with 9 bases lining up with TRBD2. The length of the CDR3 is 15 residues. V gave up 9 bases and J gave up 5 bases; unmatched junction bases: 12. The germline V gene has CDR1 MDHEN and CDR2 SYDVKM. In DNA, the CDR3 is TGTGCCAGTAGGATAGCGGGAGAGGGAGTAGATACGCAGTATTTT. This gives the protein CASRIAGEGVDTQYF.

This clone was detected a few times. The chain is built from TRBV4-2 and TRBJ2-3, with D perhaps TRBD2 (5 bases). The V end lost 0 bases, the J end lost 0 bases, and 10 bases lay between the germline ends. Germline assignment: CDR1 LGHNA and CDR2 YNFKEQ. The CDR3 consists of 16 residues. The CDR3 spells CASSQEVWTSTDTQYF. The CDR3 DNA reads as TGTGCCAGCAGCCAAGAGGTGTGGACTAGCACAGATACGCAGTATTTT.

The chain links TRBV24-1 to TRBJ2-7, with 9 positions matching TRBD1. Germline loops: CDR1 KGHDR, CDR2 SFDVKD. The CDR3 has 16 amino acids. With 4 bases clipped from V and 6 bases from J, the junction kept 12 bases outside the gene matches. Here the CDR3 reads CATSDPGQGPAGEQYF. CDR3 in DNA: TGTGCCACCAGTGACCCCGGACAGGGGCCTGCGGGCGAGCAGTACTTC.

This clone was seen only once. This chain connects TRBV5-3 to TRBJ1-1; D is perhaps TRBD1 (5 bases). TRBV5-3 is placed among ORFs of uncertain function. V dropped 0 bases and J dropped 1 base, with 7 bases sitting between them. The CDR3 has 14 residues. Written as DNA, the CDR3 is TGTGCCAGAAGCTTGGGGCAGGGGAACACTGAAGCTTTCTTT. It specifies CARSLGQGNTEAFF.

This clone was observed a handful of times. The J gene is TRBJ2-7, the V gene TRBV6-5; D may be TRBD2 (6 bases). V was pared by 8 bases and J by 3 bases, with 17 bases between. Germline CDR1 and CDR2: MNHEY and SVGAGI. The CDR3 consists of 14 residues. The DNA for the CDR3 is TGTGCCAGCCGATCCGGGGGTTCCCGCTACGAGCAGTACTTC. Translating gives CASRSGGSRYEQYF.

The chain is built from TRBV11-2 and TRBJ2-7, with 13 positions matching TRBD2. Germline loops: CDR1 SGHAT, CDR2 FQNNGV. V dropped 5 bases and J dropped 7; count of bases not matched to a gene: 8. This CDR3 region has 15 residues. This CDR3 is CASSTLAGGPREQYF. CDR3 bases: TGTGCCAGCAGCACACTAGCGGGAGGGCCGAGAGAGCAGTACTTC.

This rearrangement joins TRBV19 to TRBJ2-1; 11 nucleotides agree with TRBD2. Trimming cost V 9 bases and J 5 bases; bases outside gene matches: 12. The CDR3 totals 16 residues. Germline loops: CDR1 LNHDA, CDR2 SQIVND (reference sequence). The CDR3 sequence: CASSHLGSGRDNEQFF. The CDR3, as DNA: TGTGCCAGCTCCCATCTGGGTAGCGGGAGGGACAATGAGCAGTTCTTC.

This chain uses TRBV5-1 with TRBJ2-1; TRBD2 might be the D (6 bases). The V gene's germline CDR1 is SGHRS and CDR2 YFSETQ. There are 15 residues in the CDR3. Trimming shortened V by 0 bases and J by 2 bases, and 9 bases separated the two germline ends. The CDR3 sequence is CASSLASGAYNEQFF. The CDR3 DNA sequence: TGCGCCAGCAGCTTGGCCTCGGGGGCCTACAATGAGCAGTTCTTC.

This sequence joins TRBV7-2 and TRBJ1-5, with D tentatively TRBD1 (5 bases). Germline assignment: CDR1 SGHTA and CDR2 FQGNSA. V lost 3 bases and J 2 bases, leaving 11 bases between the germline ends. The CDR3 length is 15 residues. The CDR3 coding sequence is TGTGCCAGCAGCTTTGGAGGGACCGGCAATCAGCCCCAGCATTTT. This translates into CASSFGGTGNQPQHF.

V is TRBV27 and J is TRBJ2-7; 11 nucleotides agree with TRBD2. The CDR3 consists of 17 residues. CDR1 MNHEY and CDR2 SMNVEV come from the germline V gene (reference sequence). V was pared by 7 bases and J by 0 bases, with 11 bases of the junction left unmatched. CDR3: CASTSTSGSFLSYEQYF. The CDR3 nucleotides are TGTGCCAGCACCTCAACTAGCGGGAGCTTTCTCTCCTACGAGCAGTACTTC.

The chain combines TRBV18 with TRBJ2-7; a weak D match, TRBD1 (6 bases). The germline V and J ends were trimmed by 5 bases and 4 bases, with 18 bases remaining between them. Germline V gene lookup returns CDR1 KGHSH and CDR2 LQKENI. The CDR3 contains 15 residues. The CDR3, as DNA: TGTGCCAGCTCAAATCCGTCGGGACACTCTTACGAGCAGTACTTC. Protein product: CASSNPSGHSYEQYF.

The chain is built from TRBV5-1 and TRBJ2-5; D is ambiguous. The V and J ends lost 1 base and 1 base respectively, with 8 bases between them. Germline loops: CDR1 SGHRS, CDR2 YFSETQ. The CDR3 covers 14 residues. The CDR3 reads CASSLTGAQETQYF. The CDR3 bases are TGCGCCAGCAGCTTGACCGGAGCCCAAGAGACCCAGTACTTC.

The rearrangement uses TRBV2 and TRBJ2-1; D is uncertain. Germline assignment: CDR1 SNHLY and CDR2 FYNNEI. The CDR3 totals 14 residues. V gave up 2 bases and J gave up 6 bases, with 11 bases separating them. The CDR3 loop reads CASSESRLGNEQFF. DNA for the CDR3: TGTGCCAGCAGTGAATCCAGGTTGGGCAATGAGCAGTTCTTC.

The chain carries TRBV24-1 and TRBJ2-7; 7 nucleotides agree with TRBD2. In germline, CDR1 is KGHDR, CDR2 SFDVKD. This CDR3 has 13 residues. V lost 9 bases to trimming and J lost 4 bases; unmatched junction nucleotides: 8. CDR3 DNA: TGTGCCACCTCTCGCGGGAGTCAGTACGAGCAGTACTTC. It encodes CATSRGSQYEQYF.

The chain has TRBV11-2 and TRBJ2-5, with 13 bases matching TRBD2. Germline CDR1 and CDR2: SGHAT and FQNNGV. This CDR3 has 17 residues. Trimming took 2 bases from V and 0 from J; bases not matched to a gene: 3. The CDR3 here is CASSLQLAGGNQETQYF. Written as DNA, the CDR3 is TGTGCCAGCAGCTTACAACTAGCGGGAGGGAACCAAGAGACCCAGTACTTC.

This clone was seen just once. The V and J genes are TRBV7-8 and TRBJ1-2; D not resolved. The V gene's germline CDR1 is SGHVS and CDR2 FQNEAQ. V was cut by 1 base and J by 5 bases, with 8 bases left in between. The CDR3 spans 13 residues. CDR3 in DNA: TGTGCCAGCAGCTTAGTTTTCTTTTATGGCTACACCTTC. Translated, it gives CASSLVFFYGYTF.